The sequence of this TCR beta chain was determined in a study of blood T cell repertoires in COVID-19 (dated by TCRdb to the early 2020s). Looking at the study overall: The collaborator samples originated in the United States, Italy and Spain and spanned the acute and convalescent phases of COVID-19. HLA class I and class II types, where available, came from metadata supplied by the sample provider rather than from assay-based typing. The sample metadata nearly always contained a de-identified subject ID, COVID-19 status, age in years and sex. The prospective study material was composed of cDNA or gDNA derived from T cells, B-cell-depleted T cells, or PBMCs. The samples were drawn from the first 160 participants of the ongoing ImmuneRACE study and from 1,254 subjects provided by 6 global collaborators. The repertoires were released in a freely available public database meant as a resource for research on the immune response to SARS-CoV-2. Deeply sampled blood TCRbeta repertoires from subjects exposed to, actively infected with, or recovered from COVID-19 were included in the dataset.

The immunoSEQ Assay, a bias-controlled multiplex PCR, was used to amplify TCRbeta CDR3 regions from genomic DNA. The original pipeline was this. The number of nucleated cells in each sample was estimated from the amplification of reference gene primers within the assay. To quantify the absolute abundance of each unique TCRbeta CDR3 rearrangement, sequence reads were collapsed and filtered. Productive Simpson clonality was computed per sample as the square root of Simpson's diversity index over productive rearrangements. As stored in TCRdb, this immuneACCESS dataset retains in-frame rearrangements with V and J assigned. A fraction of the clones does not appear; measured against another copy, unresolved V genes explain less than half of the discrepancy, and the remainder lacks a known reason. V and J calls and clone size are copied from that table; D and trimming were computed from the DNA. This sample comprises about 130,000 clones, about 85% of them detected only once. Together, the top ten hold roughly 9% of the sample.

The collaborating institutions used their own protocols to collect whole blood in K2EDTA tubes. For TCRbeta analysis, collaborators shipped samples in one of three forms: frozen whole blood, isolated PBMCs, or DNA extracted from either of those sample types. Notes on this clone: There is no known antigen for this receptor. Base qualities are missing; no much larger clone stands one base away.

The paper as a whole reports these results and caveats: How much clinical and demographic metadata was included differed by source and by participant, and the metadata was provided uncurated.

The CDR3, cysteine through phenylalanine, is 13 amino acids long. The sequence is cut down to CDR3 DNA, 39 bases in frame from base 1. CDR1 MDHEN and CDR2 SYDVKM were looked up in the germline V gene. V is pared back by 3 bases and J by 7 bases, with 12 bases lying between the germline termini. This clonotype was obtained from a man aged 35 to 55 with active or convalescent COVID-19. The chain couples TRBV28 to TRBJ1-2, and TRBD1 may be the D gene, going by 6 matching bases. The sequenced material came from peripheral blood. The CDR3 has the sequence CASSFSGGVGYTF. The DNA sequence is TGTGCCAGCAGTTTTTCTGGGGGCGTTGGCTACACCTTC.